Given below is one T cell receptor (beta chain) in context. The antigen is undetermined. This entry comes from a study of cytomegalovirus exposure and HLA in healthy donors. The CDR3 has 17 amino acids. Trimming removed 1 base at V and 1 base at J, with 16 bases between. Germline CDR1 and CDR2: MNHEY and SMNVEV (reference sequence). Vbeta (60) and Jbeta (13) primers were used in the PCR. Sequenced by immunoSEQ multiplex PCR; TCRdb stores in-frame clones only, minus some. Of about 130,000 clones detected, about three quarters appear once; the ten largest clones hold 3% to 4%. Study results and caveats: Versus the approximately 700-donor mean, an Asian-associated ancestry cluster reportedly showed fewer N-insertions in a later analysis.

V usage is TRBV27 and J usage is TRBJ1-1; no definite D call. Material for sequencing was PBMCs. The TCR sequence derives from a man in his thirties or forties in good health and CMV-seronegative. This CDR3 reads CASSLFFRAGRNTEAFF. CDR3 DNA: TGTGCCAGCAGTTTATTCTTTCGGGCGGGCAGGAACACTGAAGCTTTCTTT.